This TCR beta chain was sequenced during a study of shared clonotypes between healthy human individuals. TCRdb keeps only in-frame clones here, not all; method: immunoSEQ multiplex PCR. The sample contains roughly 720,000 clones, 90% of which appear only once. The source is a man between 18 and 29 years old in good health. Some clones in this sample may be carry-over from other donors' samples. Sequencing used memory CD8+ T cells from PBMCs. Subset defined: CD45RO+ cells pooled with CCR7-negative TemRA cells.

Here the CDR3 reads CASSGGDRAMGYEQYF. The CDR3 DNA reads TGTGCCAGCAGCGGGGGTGACAGGGCCATGGGCTACGAGCAGTACTTC. The chain uses TRBV21-1 and TRBJ2-7; the D segment call TRBD1 is taken from the table without a DNA check. TRBV21-1 is labeled a pseudogene. The length of the CDR3 is 16 residues.